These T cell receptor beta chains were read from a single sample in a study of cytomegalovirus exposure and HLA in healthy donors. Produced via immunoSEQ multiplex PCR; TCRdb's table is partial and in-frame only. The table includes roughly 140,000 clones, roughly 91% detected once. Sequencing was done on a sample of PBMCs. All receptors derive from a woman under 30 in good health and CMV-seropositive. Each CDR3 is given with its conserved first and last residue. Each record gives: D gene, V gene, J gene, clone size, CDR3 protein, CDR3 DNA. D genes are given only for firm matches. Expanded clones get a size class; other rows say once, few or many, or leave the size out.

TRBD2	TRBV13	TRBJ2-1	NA	CASSRGGNNEQFF	TGTGCCAGCAGCCGGGGAGGGAACAATGAGCAGTTCTTC
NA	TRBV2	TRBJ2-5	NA	CASRAGQRKETQYF	TGTGCCAGCAGGGCGGGACAGAGAAAAGAGACCCAGTACTTC
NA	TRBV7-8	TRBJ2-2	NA	CASSPLHRVNTGELFF	TGTGCCAGCAGCCCCCTACACAGGGTCAACACCGGGGAGCTGTTTTTT
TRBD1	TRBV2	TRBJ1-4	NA	CASRRQGGEKLFF	TGTGCCAGCAGGAGACAGGGCGGTGAAAAACTGTTTTTT
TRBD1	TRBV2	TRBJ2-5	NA	CASSMTGLETQYF	TGTGCCAGCAGCATGACAGGGCTAGAGACCCAGTACTTC
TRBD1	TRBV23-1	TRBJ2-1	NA	CASSQERQGVYNEQFF	TGCGCCAGCAGTCAGGAGAGACAGGGTGTCTACAATGAGCAGTTCTTC
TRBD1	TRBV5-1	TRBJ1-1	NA	CASSLQGLSTEAFF	TGCGCCAGCAGCTTACAGGGGTTGAGCACTGAAGCTTTCTTT
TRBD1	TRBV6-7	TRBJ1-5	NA	CASSPDRVDMDQPQHF	TGTGCCAGCAGTCCGGACAGGGTTGATATGGATCAGCCCCAGCATTTT
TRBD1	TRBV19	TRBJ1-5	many	CASRRGQSGNQPQHF	TGTGCCAGTAGGAGGGGACAGAGCGGCAATCAGCCCCAGCATTTT
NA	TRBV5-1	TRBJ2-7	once	CASQKIGGHEQYF	TGCGCCAGCCAGAAGATCGGGGGACACGAGCAGTACTTC
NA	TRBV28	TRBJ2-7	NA	CASSPRTPNPREQYF	TGTGCCAGCAGTCCACGGACACCAAACCCCCGCGAGCAGTACTTC
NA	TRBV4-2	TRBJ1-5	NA	CASSQAPGDVGNQPQHF	TGTGCCAGCAGCCAAGCCCCAGGGGACGTCGGCAATCAGCCCCAGCATTTT
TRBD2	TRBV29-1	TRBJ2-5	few	CSVDNTREAQETQYF	TGCAGCGTTGATAATACTCGGGAGGCCCAAGAGACCCAGTACTTC
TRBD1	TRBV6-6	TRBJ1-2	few	CASILGDRANYGYTF	TGTGCCAGCATCCTAGGGGACAGAGCTAACTATGGCTACACCTTC
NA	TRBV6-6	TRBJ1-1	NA	CASSYSGQTAEAFF	TGTGCCAGCAGTTACTCCGGACAGACCGCTGAAGCTTTCTTT
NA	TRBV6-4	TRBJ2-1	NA	CASTQEAGRYNEQFF	TGTGCCAGCACGCAAGAGGCGGGAAGGTACAATGAGCAGTTCTTC
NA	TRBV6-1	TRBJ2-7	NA	CASSRTYPFYEQYF	TGTGCCAGCAGCAGGACATATCCATTCTACGAGCAGTACTTC
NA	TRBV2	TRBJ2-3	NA	CASSEAETDTQYF	TGTGCCAGCAGTGAAGCCGAGACAGATACGCAGTATTTT
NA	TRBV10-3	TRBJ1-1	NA	CAISESTRTAEAFF	TGTGCCATCAGTGAGTCGACTCGGACAGCTGAAGCTTTCTTT
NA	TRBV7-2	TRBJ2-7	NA	CASSLKGSFEQYF	TGTGCCAGCAGCTTAAAGGGGTCCTTCGAGCAGTACTTC
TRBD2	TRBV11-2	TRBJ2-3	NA	CASSLTSGSTDTQYF	TGTGCCAGCAGCTTAACTAGCGGGAGCACAGATACGCAGTATTTT
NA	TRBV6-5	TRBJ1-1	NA	CASSHRQRGEAFF	TGTGCCAGCAGCCATCGACAAAGGGGTGAAGCTTTCTTT
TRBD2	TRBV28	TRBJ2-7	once	CATQTSGRLGSEQYF	TGTGCCACCCAGACTAGCGGGAGGTTAGGGTCCGAGCAGTACTTC